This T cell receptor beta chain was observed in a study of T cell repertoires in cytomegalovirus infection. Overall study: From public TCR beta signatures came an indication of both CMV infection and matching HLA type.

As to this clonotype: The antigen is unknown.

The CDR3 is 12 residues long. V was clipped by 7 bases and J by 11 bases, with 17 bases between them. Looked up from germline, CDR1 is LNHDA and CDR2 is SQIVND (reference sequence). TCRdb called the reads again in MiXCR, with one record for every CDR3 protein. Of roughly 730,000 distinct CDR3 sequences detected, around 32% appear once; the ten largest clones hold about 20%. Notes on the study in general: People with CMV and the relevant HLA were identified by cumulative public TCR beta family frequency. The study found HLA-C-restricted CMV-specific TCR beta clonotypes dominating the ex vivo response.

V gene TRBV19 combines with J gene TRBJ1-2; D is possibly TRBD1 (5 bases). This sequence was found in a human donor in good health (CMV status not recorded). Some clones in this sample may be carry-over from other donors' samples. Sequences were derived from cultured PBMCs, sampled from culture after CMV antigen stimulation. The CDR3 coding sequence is TGTGCCAGTACCGCCTTGGGGCAAGAGTACACCTTC. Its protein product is CASTALGQEYTF.